Each of the 3 T cell receptor beta chains below was sequenced from the same sample in a study of T cell changes during pregnancy in multiple sclerosis. Repertoires were generated with immunoSEQ multiplex PCR, while TCRdb's copy carries only in-frame clones and drops some. Among 93,000 or so clones listed, around nine tenths were seen once. The sample here was peripheral blood, taken after pregnancy. The receptors were gathered from a female donor with multiple sclerosis, enrolled in a pregnancy study.

In this sample, this clone turned up once. V is TRBV6-6 and J is TRBJ2-3; 7 bases agree with TRBD2. The CDR3 is made up of 16 amino acids. In germline, CDR1 is MNHNY, CDR2 SVGAGI (reference sequence). V lost 2 bases and J lost 1; bases outside the gene matches: 6. CDR3 protein: CASSYRRLACTDTQYF. The DNA for the CDR3 is TGTGCCAGCAGTTACCGTAGACTAGCCTGCACAGATACGCAGTATTTT.

This rearrangement joins TRBV7-3 to TRBJ2-1; 9 positions match TRBD2. Germline V gene lookup returns CDR1 SGHTA and CDR2 FQGTGA. Unmatched junction bases numbered 10, after V lost 5 bases and J lost 2 bases. This CDR3 region has 17 residues. The CDR3 sequence is CASSPRGASGTYNEQFF. The CDR3 bases are TGTGCCAGCAGCCCCAGGGGGGCTAGCGGGACCTACAATGAGCAGTTCTTC.

This chain connects TRBV7-9 to TRBJ1-1; no clear D. V was pared by 5 bases and J by 2 bases, with 6 bases between. CDR3 length: 12 amino acids. Germline V gene data show CDR1 as SEHNR and CDR2 as FQNEAQ (reference sequence). This CDR3 reads CASSIKNTEAFF. The CDR3 nucleotides read TGTGCCAGCAGCATTAAAAACACTGAAGCTTTCTTT. The variable domain in full, with the rest retrieved from reference TRBV7-9 and TRBJ1-1, is DTGVSQNPRHKITKRGQNVTFRCDPISEHNRLYWYRQTLGQGPEFLTYFQNEAQLEKSRLLSDRFSAERPKGSFSTLEIQRTEQGDSAMYLCASSIKNTEAFFGQGTRLTVV.